The next 30 T cell receptor beta chains were all read from a single sample in a study of blood T cell repertoires in COVID-19. Assay: immunoSEQ multiplex PCR; the TCRdb copy retains only in-frame clones and omits some. The sample lists over 50,000 clones, 70% to 90% occurring once. Sequenced input: peripheral blood. The receptor source for this set is a human donor in a cohort sampled during active COVID-19.

The rearrangement uses TRBV6-6 and TRBJ1-3; TRBD1 might be the D (6 bases). This CDR3 has 14 amino acids. The germline V and J ends were trimmed by 7 bases and 4 bases, with 14 bases remaining between them. Per germline, CDR1 MNHNY and CDR2 SVGAGI (reference sequence). CDR3 sequence: CASKDRGLGNTIYF. The CDR3 DNA reads as TGTGCCAGCAAGGACAGAGGGTTGGGAAACACCATATATTTT.

This chain links TRBV27 with TRBJ1-5, with 9 positions matching TRBD1. Germline V gives CDR1 MNHEY, CDR2 SMNVEV (reference sequence). The CDR3 totals 14 residues. Trimming at V came to 5 bases and at J to 5 bases, leaving 4 bases not matched to a gene. For the CDR3, the DNA is TGTGCCAGCAGTACAGGGGGCGCGGATCAGCCCCAGCATTTT. It is translated as CASSTGGADQPQHF.

This clone has more than one count but fewer than ten. The chain joins TRBV19 to TRBJ1-2; unclear D gene. Germline CDR1 reads LNHDA; CDR2 reads SQIVND (reference sequence). The CDR3 extends over 13 amino acids. Trimming pared 8 bases from V and 4 bases from J, leaving 14 bases between. The CDR3: CASEWRPGYGYTF. For the CDR3, the DNA is TGTGCCAGTGAGTGGCGGCCTGGCTATGGCTACACCTTC. Together with reference TRBV19 and TRBJ1-2, the CDR3 gives the full variable domain: DGGITQSPKYLFRKEGQNVTLSCEQNLNHDAMYWYRQDPGQGLRLIYYSQIVNDFQKGDIAEGYSVSREKKESFPLTVTSAQKNPTAFYLCASEWRPGYGYTFGSGTRLTVV.

The rearrangement links TRBV20-1 to TRBJ1-3; D unresolved. Between the trimmed V and J ends, which lost 4 bases and 8 bases, there was a span of 9 bases. The CDR3 extends over 11 amino acids. Germline values: CDR1 DFQATT, CDR2 SNEGSKA (reference sequence). CDR3 sequence reads: CSATWRDTIYF. Here the CDR3 DNA reads TGCAGTGCTACCTGGAGGGACACCATATATTTT.

The chain is built from TRBV12-3 or TRBV12-4 and TRBJ1-1; D might be TRBD1 (5 bases). With 6 bases removed from V and 7 bases from J, the gap between germline ends came to 12 bases. The CDR3 totals 12 residues. CDR3 nucleotide sequence: TGTGCCAGCAGGGACCTGACAGATGAAGCTTTCTTT. Its protein is CASRDLTDEAFF.

The rearrangement joins TRBV28 to TRBJ2-6; possible D gene TRBD2, 5 bases. The CDR3 consists of 15 residues. CDR1 and CDR2 (germline): MDHEN, SYDVKM. V was shortened by 6 bases and J by 3 bases, with 12 bases between the two germline ends. Here the CDR3 reads CASSPGVRGANVLTF. In DNA, the CDR3 is TGTGCCAGCAGCCCCGGGGTTCGTGGGGCCAACGTCCTGACTTTC.

J is TRBJ2-1 and V is TRBV7-2; TRBD1 agrees at 7 bases. Looked up from germline, CDR1 is SGHTA and CDR2 is FQGNSA. V dropped 7 bases and J dropped 5; count of bases not matched to a gene: 8. The CDR3 contains 14 residues. The CDR3 here is CASNVLQGHNEQFF. The CDR3 DNA sequence: TGTGCCAGCAATGTCTTACAGGGGCACAATGAGCAGTTCTTC.

The V call is TRBV6-5, the J call TRBJ1-1; no reliable D call. Germline assignment: CDR1 MNHEY and CDR2 SVGAGI. V lost 2 bases and J lost 3, with 7 bases in between. This CDR3 region has 13 residues. The CDR3 sequence: CASSYEVDTEAFF. The CDR3, as DNA: TGTGCCAGCAGTTACGAGGTTGACACTGAAGCTTTCTTT.

The chain combines TRBV5-1 with TRBJ1-4; D is unresolved. This CDR3 has 16 residues. The germline V and J ends were trimmed by 4 bases and 0 bases, with 13 bases remaining between them. Germline CDR1 and CDR2: SGHRS and YFSETQ. The CDR3 is CASSPGKYATNEKLFF. CDR3 nucleotides: TGCGCCAGCAGCCCCGGTAAATACGCAACTAATGAAAAACTGTTTTTT.

The gene calls are TRBV7-3 and TRBJ2-3, with TRBD1 matching 10 bases. This CDR3 comprises 14 residues. Germline V gene sequence: CDR1 SGHTA, CDR2 FQGTGA. J lost 5 bases, V lost 6 bases, and 5 bases had no gene match. Here the CDR3 DNA reads TGTGCCAGCAGTCCGGGACAGGGGTTAGATACGCAGTATTTT. Translating gives CASSPGQGLDTQYF.

The V call is TRBV19, the J call TRBJ1-1; no definite D call. The CDR3 totals 12 residues. CDR1 LNHDA and CDR2 SQIVND come from the germline V gene (reference sequence). Trimming took 5 bases from V and 4 from J, leaving 8 bases between them. The CDR3 reads CASSLGVTEAFF. The CDR3 DNA sequence: TGTGCCAGTAGTCTCGGGGTCACTGAAGCTTTCTTT. The complete variable domain, with remaining parts taken from reference TRBV19 and TRBJ1-1, reads DGGITQSPKYLFRKEGQNVTLSCEQNLNHDAMYWYRQDPGQGLRLIYYSQIVNDFQKGDIAEGYSVSREKKESFPLTVTSAQKNPTAFYLCASSLGVTEAFFGQGTRLTVV.

The chain uses TRBV7-2 and TRBJ2-3; 7 bases are shared with TRBD1. This CDR3 spans 14 amino acids. V lost 5 bases to trimming and J lost 6 bases; unmatched junction nucleotides: 8. Germline lookup yields CDR1 SGHTA and CDR2 FQGNSA. The DNA for the CDR3 is TGTGCCAGCAGCCCGATCCTACAGGGGGATACGCAGTATTTT. This gives the protein CASSPILQGDTQYF.

V and J are TRBV19 and TRBJ2-5; 7 bases agree with TRBD1. Germline CDR1 reads LNHDA; CDR2 reads SQIVND (reference sequence). With 6 bases clipped from V and 3 bases from J, the junction kept 13 bases outside the gene matches. The CDR3 extends over 16 amino acids. CDR3: CASRRQWDSYKETQYF. CDR3 in DNA: TGTGCCAGTAGACGCCAGTGGGACAGCTATAAAGAGACCCAGTACTTC.

The genes are TRBV7-3 and TRBJ2-2; TRBD1 aligns across 11 bases. The germline gives CDR1 SGHTA, CDR2 FQGTGA. The CDR3 contains 17 residues. J lost 6 bases, V lost 5 bases, and 11 bases had no gene match. As DNA, the CDR3 is TGTGCCAGCAGCCGGTTTTCCCGGGACAGGGGGGCCGGGGAGCTGTTTTTT. Encoded protein: CASSRFSRDRGAGELFF.

The gene calls are TRBV7-9 and TRBJ2-3; 9 nucleotides agree with TRBD1. Germline CDR1 reads SEHNR; CDR2 reads FQNEAQ (reference sequence). V trimming: 3 bases; J trimming: 5 bases; junction bases outside the gene matches: 12. The CDR3 is 17 amino acids. The CDR3 nucleotides are TGTGCCAGCAGCTTTCCTTTCCGGGACAGGGTGATAGATACGCAGTATTTT. Protein sequence: CASSFPFRDRVIDTQYF.

The gene calls are TRBV18 and TRBJ2-1, with D perhaps TRBD1 (5 bases). V lost 3 bases, J lost 3 bases, and 9 bases lay in between. Looked up from germline, CDR1 is KGHSH and CDR2 is LQKENI. The CDR3 runs 14 residues. This CDR3 is CASSPGPFYNEQFF. DNA of the CDR3: TGTGCCAGCTCACCGGGGCCATTCTACAATGAGCAGTTCTTC.

The chain links TRBV7-8 to TRBJ1-5; possibly TRBD1 for D (6 bases). V shed 5 bases and J shed 3 bases, with 14 bases lying between them. Germline CDR1 reads SGHVS; CDR2 reads FQNEAQ. The CDR3 consists of 15 residues. The CDR3 loop reads CASSRDRRYNQPQHF. The CDR3 coding sequence is TGTGCCAGCAGCCGAGACAGGAGATACAATCAGCCCCAGCATTTT.

J is TRBJ2-1 and V is TRBV7-2; TRBD1 is a possible D gene (6 bases). The germline V and J ends were trimmed by 6 bases and 2 bases, with 14 bases remaining between them. The CDR3 extends over 15 amino acids. Germline assignment: CDR1 SGHTA and CDR2 FQGNSA. CDR3 in amino acids: CASSSGHITYNEQFF. As DNA, the CDR3 is TGTGCCAGCAGTTCGGGACACATAACCTACAATGAGCAGTTCTTC.

This chain uses TRBV28 with TRBJ2-7; 10 nucleotides match TRBD2. J gave up 1 base and V 8 bases, and 8 bases lay outside the gene matches. CDR3 size: 15 residues. The germline gives CDR1 MDHEN, CDR2 SYDVKM. CDR3 sequence: CASSLAGGWSYEQYF. For the CDR3, the DNA is TGTGCCAGCTCTTTAGCGGGAGGCTGGTCCTACGAGCAGTACTTC.

CDR3 nucleotides: TGTGCCAGCAGCGCGGGACAGGGGGGAGAGGCTGGAAACACCATATATTTT. It is translated as CASSAGQGGEAGNTIYF. This chain uses TRBV9 with TRBJ1-3; TRBD1 agrees at 11 bases. J lost 2 bases, V lost 3 bases, and 7 bases had no gene match. There are 17 residues in the CDR3. Germline loops: CDR1 SGDLS, CDR2 YYNGEE.

V and J are TRBV12-3 or TRBV12-4 and TRBJ2-2; TRBD1 aligns across 7 bases. The CDR3 spans 13 residues. Unmatched junction bases numbered 7, after V lost 7 bases and J lost 8 bases. CDR3 sequence (DNA): TGTGCCAGCATCTTCTCAGGGGGTGGGGAGCTGTTTTTT. Its protein is CASIFSGGGELFF.

In nucleotides, the CDR3 is TGTGCCAGCAGTTTAGGGTCCAGGAGGTCCTACGAGCAGTACTTC. Its protein product is CASSLGSRRSYEQYF. V gene TRBV28 combines with J gene TRBJ2-7; maybe TRBD2 (5 bases). V lost 2 bases to trimming and J lost 1 base, with 12 bases between them. The CDR3 contains 15 residues. Germline V lookup: CDR1 MDHEN, CDR2 SYDVKM.

The V gene is TRBV2, the J gene TRBJ1-6; no clear D gene. Germline CDR1 SNHLY, CDR2 FYNNEI. The CDR3 is made up of 13 amino acids. The V end was cut by 7 bases, the J end by 7 bases, with 11 bases between. CDR3 DNA: TGTGCCAGCACGGATAGAGGGAATTCACCCCTCCACTTT. Protein product: CASTDRGNSPLHF.

This clone was detected once. The chain combines TRBV7-9 with TRBJ2-1, with 8 positions matching TRBD1. Germline CDR1 SEHNR, CDR2 FQNEAQ (reference sequence). CDR3 length: 15 amino acids. V shed 5 bases and J 0 bases; nucleotides not matched to a gene: 3. CDR3 region: CASSKGQASYNEQFF. In nucleotides, the CDR3 is TGTGCCAGCAGCAAGGGACAGGCCTCCTACAATGAGCAGTTCTTC.

The chain uses TRBV24-1 and TRBJ2-1; D is possibly TRBD1 (6 bases). The CDR3 runs to 12 residues. Trimming removed 8 bases at V and 7 bases at J, with 11 bases between. Germline loops: CDR1 KGHDR, CDR2 SFDVKD. CDR3: CATTAGENEQFF. The CDR3, as DNA: TGTGCCACCACCGCAGGGGAAAATGAGCAGTTCTTC.

The V call is TRBV27, the J call TRBJ2-2, with a possible D match to TRBD1 (6 bases). This CDR3 is built from 16 residues. Looked up from germline, CDR1 is MNHEY and CDR2 is SMNVEV (reference sequence). Trimming pared 5 bases from V and 6 bases from J, leaving 19 bases between. CDR3 residues: CASSPQGSMGAGELFF. The CDR3 region has the DNA TGTGCCAGCAGTCCTCAGGGGTCAATGGGGGCCGGGGAGCTGTTTTTT.

This clone was seen only once. CDR3 bases: TGTGCTAGTGCTCCCAAAGGGGACATCGGGGAGCTGTTTTTT. This codes for CASAPKGDIGELFF. The chain joins TRBV12-5 to TRBJ2-2, with D possibly being TRBD1 (6 bases). Germline lookup yields CDR1 LGHNT and CDR2 FRNRAP. The CDR3 is 14 residues long. V shed 7 bases and J shed 7 bases, with 16 bases lying between them. Variable domain in full (rest from reference TRBV12-5 and TRBJ2-2): DARVTQTPRHKVTEMGQEVTMRCQPILGHNTVFWYRQTMMQGLELLAYFRNRAPLDDSGMPKDRFSAEMPDATLATLKIQPSEPRDSAVYFCASAPKGDIGELFFGEGSRLTVL.

The V and J genes are TRBV9 and TRBJ2-1, with 9 bases identical to TRBD2. The J segment lost 0 bases and the V segment lost 4 bases, leaving 14 bases of the junction unmatched. The CDR3 consists of 19 residues. The germline gives CDR1 SGDLS, CDR2 YYNGEE. The CDR3 spells CASSRTSGSRSSSYNEQFF. The CDR3 nucleotides are TGTGCCAGCAGCAGAACTAGCGGGTCTCGTTCCAGCTCCTACAATGAGCAGTTCTTC. Based on the CDR3 plus reference TRBV9 and TRBJ2-1, the full variable domain is DSGVTQTPKHLITATGQRVTLRCSPRSGDLSVYWYQQSLDQGLQFLIQYYNGEERAKGNILERFSAQQFPDLHSELNLSSLELGDSALYFCASSRTSGSRSSSYNEQFFGPGTRLTVL.

The V and J genes are TRBV27 and TRBJ2-6; 10 positions match TRBD1. The CDR3 is 14 residues long. CDR1 and CDR2 (germline): MNHEY, SMNVEV (reference sequence). Losses at the gene ends were 7 bases for V and 6 bases for J; bases not matched to a gene: 3. The CDR3 region has the DNA TGTGCCAGCAAAGGGACAGGGGCGGCCAACGTCCTGACTTTC. It yields the protein CASKGTGAANVLTF.

The V call is TRBV6-5, the J call TRBJ1-5, with 7 bases identical to TRBD1. Germline V gene data show CDR1 as MNHEY and CDR2 as SVGAGI. The CDR3 spans 15 residues. Trimming removed 2 bases from V and 5 bases from J; junction bases left unmatched: 6. In DNA form, the CDR3 reads TGTGCCAGCAGTTACACGACAGGGAGCGATCAGCCCCAGCATTTT. Its translation is CASSYTTGSDQPQHF.